The sample holds a few counts of the clone carrying this T cell receptor (beta chain). This specimen belongs to a study of Graves' ophthalmopathy and Graves' hyperthyroidism. Germline values: CDR1 SGDLS, CDR2 YYNGEE. Unmatched junction bases numbered 2, after V lost 3 bases and J lost 6 bases. The CDR3 covers 12 residues. Amplification targeted the TCR beta CDR3 regions, with RNA transcripts as the source material. HTBI primers served in a first-round RT-PCR, which a second-round multiplex PCR followed. From the multiplex PCR reads, TCRdb called clonotypes with MiXCR, one entry per CDR3 protein. The table shows about 660,000 distinct CDR3 sequences, with just over 40% occurring only once.

The sample was peripheral blood. The clonotype comes from an adult man with Graves' ophthalmopathy. The chain combines TRBV9 with TRBJ2-7, with TRBD1 identical over 8 bases. CDR3 in DNA: TGTGCCAGCAGCGGGACAGGGACCGAGCAGTACTTC. Translated: CASSGTGTEQYF.